The next 27 T cell receptor beta chains were all read from a single sample in a study of cytomegalovirus exposure and HLA in healthy donors. Amplification used 60 Vbeta primers and 13 Jbeta primers. The method was immunoSEQ multiplex PCR; TCRdb's version includes in-frame clones alone and lacks a portion of them. The sample has some 130,000 clones, 82% seen once. Specimen: PBMCs. The receptors were sampled from a male donor in good health and CMV-seropositive.

CDR3 protein: CASSQGGLAGEQEQYF. CDR3 DNA sequence: TGTGCCAGCAGCCAAGGGGGACTAGCGGGAGAGCAGGAGCAGTACTTC. V gene TRBV4-2 combines with J gene TRBJ2-7, with 14 bases that match TRBD2. The CDR3 sequence is 16 residues long. Germline assignment: CDR1 LGHNA and CDR2 YNFKEQ. V trimming: 1 base; J trimming: 7 bases; junction bases outside the gene matches: 6.

The chain combines TRBV5-4 with TRBJ1-5, with unresolved D. The CDR3 runs 12 residues. In germline, CDR1 is SGHNT, CDR2 YYREEE (reference sequence). Trimming stripped 4 bases from V and 5 bases from J, with 7 bases between. The CDR3 region has the DNA TGTGCCAGCAGCGACGGGGATCAGCCCCAGCATTTT. Translating gives CASSDGDQPQHF.

This chain joins TRBV15 and TRBJ2-4, with a weak D call TRBD1 (6 bases). Germline loops: CDR1 LNHNV, CDR2 YYDKDF (reference sequence). The CDR3 loop spans 16 amino acids. The V gene lost 5 bases and the J gene lost 4 bases, with 18 bases spanning the gap. This CDR3 is CATSPPLEGQKNIQYF. The CDR3 DNA sequence: TGTGCCACCAGCCCCCCCCTAGAGGGACAAAAAAACATTCAGTACTTC. Full variable domain (remainder filled in from reference TRBV15 and TRBJ2-4): DAMVIQNPRYQVTQFGKPVTLSCSQTLNHNVMYWYQQKSSQAPKLLFHYYDKDFNNEADTPDNFQSRRPNTSFCFLDIRSPGLGDTAMYLCATSPPLEGQKNIQYFGAGTRLSVL.

The rearrangement links TRBV27 to TRBJ2-1, with TRBD2 matching over 8 bases. This CDR3 is 15 amino acids long. V gave up 4 bases and J gave up 9 bases; unmatched junction bases: 11. Germline values: CDR1 MNHEY, CDR2 SMNVEV (reference sequence). CDR3 sequence reads: CASSSAGGRTGEQFF. CDR3 coding DNA: TGTGCCAGCAGTTCCGCGGGAGGCCGGACTGGTGAGCAGTTCTTC.

The DNA for the CDR3 is TGTGCCACCAGCAGAGAAAGACCAGGGACATATCAGCCCCAGCATTTT. This encodes CATSRERPGTYQPQHF. The rearrangement links TRBV15 to TRBJ1-5; perhaps TRBD1 as D (6 bases). The germline V gene encodes CDR1 LNHNV and CDR2 YYDKDF (reference sequence). The CDR3 length is 16 residues. V was cut by 0 bases and J by 5 bases, with 14 bases left in between.

The CDR3 loop reads CASSSPGTPNEKLFF. CDR3 in DNA: TGTGCCAGCAGTTCACCCGGGACTCCTAATGAAAAACTGTTTTTT. This rearrangement joins TRBV6-1 to TRBJ1-4; the D gene is possibly TRBD1 (5 bases). CDR1 is MNHNS and CDR2 is SASEGT in the germline V gene. Trimming cost V 5 bases and J 3 bases, with 13 bases left between them. CDR3 size: 15 residues.

The chain joins TRBV13 to TRBJ2-1; TRBD2 agrees at 13 bases. V lost 5 bases and J lost 5; bases outside the gene matches: 6. The CDR3 has 16 residues. Germline V CDR1 and CDR2: PRHDT, FYEKMQ (reference sequence). The CDR3 DNA is TGTGCCAGCAGCCAAGGACTAGCGGGAGAAGACAATGAGCAGTTCTTC. It yields the protein CASSQGLAGEDNEQFF.

The J gene is TRBJ2-7, the V gene TRBV4-3; no reliable D call. This CDR3 is 16 amino acids long. The V and J ends lost 1 base and 3 bases respectively, with 16 bases between them. Germline assignment: CDR1 LGHNA and CDR2 YSLEER. The CDR3 DNA follows: TGCGCCAGCAGCCAAGGGTCCGCAGTTCCGCTCTACGAGCAGTACTTC. This sequence encodes CASSQGSAVPLYEQYF.

The chain carries TRBV5-1 and TRBJ1-5; weak D call: TRBD1 (5 bases). Germline-derived CDR1 and CDR2 are SGHRS and YFSETQ. The germline V and J ends were trimmed by 3 bases and 4 bases, with 14 bases remaining between them. The CDR3 is made up of 15 amino acids. CDR3 coding DNA: TGCGCCAGCAGCTGGACCTCAGGGCTAAATCAGCCCCAGCATTTT. It encodes CASSWTSGLNQPQHF.

The J gene is TRBJ2-5, the V gene TRBV2, with 8 bases fitting TRBD2. V lost 3 bases, J lost 3 bases, and 6 bases stayed unmatched. In germline, CDR1 is SNHLY, CDR2 FYNNEI. CDR3 length: 15 residues. CDR3 DNA sequence: TGTGCCAGCAGTGATAGCGGGATCCTTAAAGAGACCCAGTACTTC. Translated, it gives CASSDSGILKETQYF.

The CDR3 sequence is CASSRGTANTEAFF. CDR3 bases: TGTGCCAGCAGCCGAGGGACAGCGAACACTGAAGCTTTCTTT. The chain couples TRBV4-2 to TRBJ1-1, with 7 bases identical to TRBD1. CDR1 is LGHNA, CDR2 YNFKEQ, per germline. This CDR3 contains 14 residues. Trimming removed 4 bases from V and 1 base from J; junction bases left unmatched: 3.

The chain links TRBV11-3 to TRBJ2-2, with TRBD1 matching 9 bases. From germline, CDR1 is SGHNT and CDR2 YENEEA. V shed 5 bases and J 7 bases; nucleotides not matched to a gene: 8. The CDR3 runs 15 residues. The CDR3 reads CASSGGTGPIGELFF. The CDR3 nucleotides are TGTGCCAGCAGCGGGGGGACAGGGCCCATCGGGGAGCTGTTTTTT.

The V gene is TRBV15, the J gene TRBJ2-5; 12 bases are shared with TRBD1. V gave up 4 bases and J gave up 7 bases; unmatched junction bases: 7. The CDR3 has 15 amino acids. Germline loops: CDR1 LNHNV, CDR2 YYDKDF (reference sequence). The CDR3, as DNA: TGTGCCACCAGCATTGCAGGGGACAGGGGGCTGACCCAGTACTTC. The encoded protein is CATSIAGDRGLTQYF.

This chain uses TRBV6-5 with TRBJ2-5; D is unresolved. The CDR3 consists of 14 residues. Per germline, CDR1 MNHEY and CDR2 SVGAGI. Trimming cost V 0 bases and J 5 bases, with 10 bases left between them. The CDR3 reads CASSYSMERETQYF. The CDR3 DNA reads TGTGCCAGCAGTTACTCGATGGAGCGTGAGACCCAGTACTTC.

For this clone: The junction does not match germline at one end; this may be a read error. The same CDR3 also results from other DNA sequences found in this sample. The V and J genes are TRBV29-1 and TRBJ2-7; D perhaps matches TRBD2 (6 bases). The CDR3 sequence is 13 residues long. Germline CDR1 is SQVTM and CDR2 is ANQGSEA. The CDR3 protein is CSVEDRAGFEQYF. CDR3 nucleotides: TGCAGCGTCGAAGATCGTGCGGGGTTCGAGCAGTACTTC.

In DNA form, the CDR3 reads TGCGCCAGCAGTAATAGCGGGAGGGAGACCTACGAGCAGTACTTC. Amino acid sequence: CASSNSGRETYEQYF. The chain combines TRBV4-3 with TRBJ2-7; TRBD2 matches 11 bases. CDR3 size: 15 residues. The junction had 6 bases not matched to a gene; V was cut back by 6 bases and J by 2 bases. In germline, CDR1 is LGHNA, CDR2 YSLEER.

The chain recombines TRBV2 with TRBJ2-3; TRBD2 matches 11 bases. This CDR3 region has 14 residues. The V gene end was trimmed by 8 bases and the J gene end by 2 bases; junction bases not matched to a gene: 3. Germline V gives CDR1 SNHLY, CDR2 FYNNEI. CDR3 in DNA: TGTGCCAGCGGACTAGCGGGTTCCACAGATACGCAGTATTTT. As protein: CASGLAGSTDTQYF.

The V call is TRBV19, the J call TRBJ1-5, with D possibly matching TRBD1 (6 bases). Trimming took off 4 bases at V and 7 bases at J, with 17 bases between the two ends. CDR3 length equals 15 residues. Germline CDR1 LNHDA, CDR2 SQIVND (reference sequence). For the CDR3, the DNA is TGTGCCAGTAGTAACATACAGGGAACGGCGCAGCCCCAGCATTTT. It is translated as CASSNIQGTAQPQHF. Looking up the rest from reference TRBV19 and TRBJ1-5 gives the full variable domain: DGGITQSPKYLFRKEGQNVTLSCEQNLNHDAMYWYRQDPGQGLRLIYYSQIVNDFQKGDIAEGYSVSREKKESFPLTVTSAQKNPTAFYLCASSNIQGTAQPQHFGDGTRLSIL.

The chain carries TRBV30 and TRBJ2-1, with 9 bases that match TRBD2. The CDR3 has 15 amino acids. Trimming took 2 bases from V and 2 from J; bases not matched to a gene: 4. Germline CDR1 reads GTSNPN; CDR2 reads SVGIG (reference sequence). For the CDR3, the DNA is TGTGCCTGGAGTAGGTTAGCGGGAGCCTACAATGAGCAGTTCTTC. Translating gives CAWSRLAGAYNEQFF.

V is TRBV30 and J is TRBJ2-6, with D tentatively TRBD2 (5 bases). There are 18 residues in the CDR3. In germline, CDR1 is GTSNPN, CDR2 SVGIG (reference sequence). V lost 0 bases to trimming and J lost 0 bases, with 15 bases between them. The CDR3 sequence: CAWSVLEGKGSGANVLTF. DNA of the CDR3: TGTGCCTGGAGTGTACTTGAGGGAAAGGGCTCTGGGGCCAACGTCCTGACTTTC.

The chain is built from TRBV4-2 and TRBJ1-5, with D possibly TRBD1 on 6 matching bases. Looked up from germline, CDR1 is LGHNA and CDR2 is YNFKEQ. Trimming pared 5 bases from V and 1 base from J, leaving 9 bases between. The CDR3 extends over 14 amino acids. The CDR3 loop is CASSFDRSNQPQHF. The CDR3 nucleotides read TGTGCCAGCAGCTTCGACAGGAGCAATCAGCCCCAGCATTTT.

The rearrangement joins TRBV19 to TRBJ2-5; D perhaps matches TRBD2 (5 bases). Per germline, CDR1 LNHDA and CDR2 SQIVND (reference sequence). This CDR3 contains 15 residues. V shed 4 bases and J shed 4 bases, with 16 bases lying between them. The CDR3 nucleotides read TGTGCCAGTAGTACGGGGAGCGAGTCTGGAGAGACCCAGTACTTC. Its protein is CASSTGSESGETQYF.

The J gene is TRBJ1-2, the V gene TRBV4-3, with D hard to call. The CDR3 is 12 residues long. V was shortened by 1 base and J by 6 bases, with 6 bases between the two germline ends. Germline V gene sequence: CDR1 LGHNA, CDR2 YSLEER. CDR3: CASSQGGNGYTF. CDR3 DNA sequence: TGCGCCAGCAGCCAAGGAGGGAATGGCTACACCTTC.

The chain carries TRBV7-9 and TRBJ1-1; 11 nucleotides match TRBD1. The CDR3 contains 17 residues. Per germline, CDR1 SEHNR and CDR2 FQNEAQ (reference sequence). Germline trimming cut 1 base from V and 0 bases from J; bases unmatched to any gene: 4. CDR3 sequence reads: CASSLGGTGGLNTEAFF. CDR3 bases: TGTGCCAGCAGCTTAGGTGGGACAGGGGGTTTGAACACTGAAGCTTTCTTT.

The rearrangement uses TRBV30 and TRBJ2-1, with D possibly TRBD1 on 5 matching bases. The CDR3 loop spans 13 amino acids. Germline loops: CDR1 GTSNPN, CDR2 SVGIG (reference sequence). V was trimmed by 8 bases and J by 8 bases, leaving 19 bases between them. This chain's CDR3 is CAGKRLRADEQFF. The CDR3 bases are TGTGCCGGAAAGAGACTCAGGGCCGATGAGCAGTTCTTC.

J is TRBJ1-2 and V is TRBV27; the D gene is possibly TRBD1 (5 bases). Per germline, CDR1 MNHEY and CDR2 SMNVEV (reference sequence). The CDR3 runs to 14 residues. Trimming cost V 8 bases and J 5 bases, with 18 bases left between them. The CDR3 DNA sequence: TGTGCCAGCCGCCCCGGGAGGGACGGGTATGGCTACACCTTC. This gives the protein CASRPGRDGYGYTF.

This clone appeared a single time. The gene calls are TRBV7-6 and TRBJ2-1, with TRBD2 matching 8 bases. CDR1 is SGHVS and CDR2 is FNYEAQ in the germline V gene. The CDR3 is made up of 13 amino acids. V shed 6 bases and J 3 bases; nucleotides not matched to a gene: 1. The CDR3 bases are TGTGCCAGCAGGAGCGGGGGCTACAATGAGCAGTTCTTC. The encoded protein is CASRSGGYNEQFF.